This T cell receptor beta chain was sequenced during a study of cytomegalovirus exposure and HLA in healthy donors. Overall study findings and caveats: In a later analysis, first-cohort TCR clusters were found to tend to co-occur in the 100 to 150 validation repertoires. Cytomegalovirus association was listed for 164 TCR beta chains. With high specificity and sensitivity, the classifier reportedly diagnosed cytomegalovirus status.

As regards this clone: Its antigen is as yet unknown.

The repertoire was sequenced with immunoSEQ multiplex PCR; TCRdb's copy has only in-frame clones and lacks some. The sample records roughly 140,000 clones, around 90% being singletons. The CDR3 has 14 residues. V lost 6 bases to trimming and J lost 4 bases, with 15 bases between them. CDR1 and CDR2 (germline): MNHEY, SMNVEV (reference sequence). The material sequenced was PBMCs. This chain uses TRBV27 with TRBJ1-2; no clear D. This clonotype originated in a woman between 18 and 29 years old in good health and CMV-seropositive. CDR3 protein: CASRPQVGVYGYTF. The CDR3 bases are TGTGCCAGCAGACCCCAGGTCGGGGTCTATGGCTACACCTTC.